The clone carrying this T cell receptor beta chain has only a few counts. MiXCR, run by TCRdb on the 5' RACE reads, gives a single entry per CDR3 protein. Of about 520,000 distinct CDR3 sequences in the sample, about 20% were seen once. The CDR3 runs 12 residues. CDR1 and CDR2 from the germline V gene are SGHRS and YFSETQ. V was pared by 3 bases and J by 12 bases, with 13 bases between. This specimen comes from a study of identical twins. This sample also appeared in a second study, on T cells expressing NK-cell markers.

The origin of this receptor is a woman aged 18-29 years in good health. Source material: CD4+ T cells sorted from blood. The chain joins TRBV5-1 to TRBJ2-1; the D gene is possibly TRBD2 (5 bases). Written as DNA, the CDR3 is TGCGCCAGCAGCTCGGACTGGGCACGGCAGTTCTTC. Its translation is CASSSDWARQFF. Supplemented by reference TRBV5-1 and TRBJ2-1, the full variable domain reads KAGVTQTPRYLIKTRGQQVTLSCSPISGHRSVSWYQQTPGQGLQFLFEYFSETQRNKGNFPGRFSGRQFSNSRSEMNVSTLELGDSALYLCASSSDWARQFFGPGTRLTVL.